These 20 T cell receptor beta chains originate from one sample sequenced in a study of shared clonotypes between healthy human individuals. Profiled with immunoSEQ multiplex PCR; TCRdb holds only in-frame clones, not every one. The profile shows roughly 700,000 clones, roughly 87% of them singletons. Source material: memory CD8+ T cells from PBMCs. As for subset: CD45RO+ cells pooled with CCR7-negative TemRA cells. The receptor source for this set is a man aged 18 to 35 in good health. Some clones in this sample may be carry-over from other donors' samples.

This clone was observed a single time. The chain carries TRBV27 and TRBJ2-1; 10 nucleotides line up with TRBD1. Looked up from germline, CDR1 is MNHEY and CDR2 is SMNVEV (reference sequence). V was clipped by 2 bases and J by 5 bases; unmatched bases: 3. The CDR3 is made up of 15 amino acids. CDR3 amino acids: CASSLDRGRNNEQFF. In DNA form, the CDR3 reads TGTGCCAGCAGTTTAGACAGGGGGCGGAACAATGAGCAGTTCTTC.

The CDR3: CASTPGGDLSGNTIYF. The CDR3 DNA reads TGTGCCAGCACCCCGGGGGGAGACCTCTCTGGAAACACCATATATTTT. The J gene is TRBJ1-3, the V gene TRBV9, with D perhaps TRBD1 (5 bases). The CDR3 length is 16 residues. V lost 6 bases, J lost 0 bases, and 16 bases lay in between. From germline, CDR1 is SGDLS and CDR2 YYNGEE.

The rearrangement uses TRBV29-1 and TRBJ2-7; D gene unclear. There are 13 residues in the CDR3. Germline V lookup: CDR1 SQVTM, CDR2 ANQGSEA. V lost 3 bases and J 3 bases, leaving 12 bases between the germline ends. DNA of the CDR3: TGCAGCGTTGAGGTGTACGCAGACTACGAGCAGTACTTC. Translating it yields CSVEVYADYEQYF.

The rearrangement joins TRBV10-3 to TRBJ2-3, with a tentative D call TRBD2 (6 bases). Germline CDR1 ENHRY, CDR2 SYGVKD. V gave up 7 bases and J gave up 1 base, with 9 bases separating them. The CDR3 extends over 13 amino acids. CDR3 bases: TGTGCCATCACCGGGGAGGGCACAGATACGCAGTATTTT. It is translated as CAITGEGTDTQYF.

V gene TRBV27 combines with J gene TRBJ2-3; 9 nucleotides match TRBD2. Germline V gene data show CDR1 as MNHEY and CDR2 as SMNVEV (reference sequence). Germline trimming cut 2 bases from V and 6 bases from J; bases unmatched to any gene: 6. The CDR3 contains 15 residues. The CDR3 coding sequence is TGTGCCAGCAGTTTAATAGCGGGGGATACGGATACGCAGTATTTT. Amino acid sequence: CASSLIAGDTDTQYF.

CDR3 residues: CASSFGGTVNEQFF. CDR3 DNA: TGCGCCAGCAGCTTTGGGGGTACGGTTAATGAGCAGTTCTTC. The chain recombines TRBV5-1 with TRBJ2-1; the D gene could be TRBD1 or TRBD2 (5 bases each). CDR1 is SGHRS, CDR2 YFSETQ, per germline. V was pared by 2 bases and J by 7 bases, with 13 bases between. The CDR3 length is 14 residues.

J is TRBJ2-7 and V is TRBV7-9; the match to TRBD2 covers 10 bases. Per germline, CDR1 SEHNR and CDR2 FQNEAQ (reference sequence). This CDR3 is 15 amino acids long. Germline trimming cut 2 bases from V and 4 bases from J; bases unmatched to any gene: 5. The CDR3 DNA follows: TGTGCCAGCAGCTTAACTAGCGGGAATCTATACGAGCAGTACTTC. This codes for CASSLTSGNLYEQYF.

The chain links TRBV6-6 to TRBJ2-7, with 11 bases matching TRBD1. CDR1 and CDR2 (germline): MNHNY, SVGAGI (reference sequence). This CDR3 comprises 14 residues. Unmatched junction bases numbered 0, after V lost 4 bases and J lost 1 base. The CDR3 here is CASSWDRGSYEQYF. Here the CDR3 DNA reads TGTGCCAGCAGTTGGGACAGGGGGTCCTACGAGCAGTACTTC.

Concerning this clone: This sample also contains other DNA sequences that code for the same CDR3. The chain uses TRBV27 and TRBJ2-7; D perhaps matches TRBD2 (6 bases). V lost 3 bases and J lost 4, with 7 bases in between. The CDR3 contains 12 residues. Germline CDR1 reads MNHEY; CDR2 reads SMNVEV (reference sequence). The CDR3 region has the DNA TGTGCCAGCAGTTTGGCGGGGTACGAGCAGTACTTC. Translating it yields CASSLAGYEQYF.

This rearrangement joins TRBV27 to TRBJ2-5; D is undetermined. CDR1 MNHEY and CDR2 SMNVEV come from the germline V gene (reference sequence). Trimming took off 5 bases at V and 5 bases at J, with 12 bases between the two ends. The CDR3 spans 13 residues. The CDR3 sequence: CASSPFLLETQYF. In nucleotides, the CDR3 is TGTGCCAGCAGTCCTTTCCTTTTGGAGACCCAGTACTTC.

For this clone: Other DNA sequences within the sample encode an identical CDR3. The chain uses TRBV27 and TRBJ2-7; no definite D call. Looked up from germline, CDR1 is MNHEY and CDR2 is SMNVEV (reference sequence). CDR3 length: 16 residues. Between the trimmed V and J ends, which lost 0 bases and 0 bases, there was a span of 12 bases. CDR3 sequence: CASSLSVAAVSYEQYF. CDR3 coding DNA: TGTGCCAGCAGTTTATCCGTGGCGGCCGTCTCCTACGAGCAGTACTTC.

The CDR3 sequence: CASSQSSQQPQHF. In DNA form, the CDR3 reads TGTGCCAGCAGCCAATCGTCTCAACAGCCCCAGCATTTT. This chain connects TRBV16 to TRBJ1-5, with unresolved D. This CDR3 contains 13 residues. Germline-derived CDR1 and CDR2 are KGHSY and FQNENV. Trimming took off 0 bases at V and 7 bases at J, with 7 bases between the two ends.

The V call is TRBV18, the J call TRBJ2-5; no firm D call. Looked up from germline, CDR1 is KGHSH and CDR2 is LQKENI. V was trimmed by 8 bases and J by 5 bases, leaving 21 bases between them. This CDR3 contains 15 residues. The CDR3 region is CASPGPSGDGETQYF. Written as DNA, the CDR3 is TGTGCCAGCCCCGGGCCGTCCGGCGACGGTGAGACCCAGTACTTC. The full variable domain, completed using reference TRBV18 and TRBJ2-5, is NAGVMQNPRHLVRRRGQEARLRCSPMKGHSHVYWYRQLPEEGLKFMVYLQKENIIDESGMPKERFSAEFPKEGPSILRIQQVVRGDSAAYFCASPGPSGDGETQYFGPGTRLLVL.

In this sample, this clone turned up once. The chain couples TRBV7-9 to TRBJ2-5; D call uncertain. This CDR3 comprises 12 residues. In germline, CDR1 is SEHNR, CDR2 FQNEAQ (reference sequence). V was cut by 5 bases and J by 7 bases, with 11 bases left in between. The CDR3 coding sequence is TGTGCCAGCAGCATGGCCGAGGTGACCCAGTACTTC. Protein: CASSMAEVTQYF.

The V and J genes are TRBV5-1 and TRBJ1-5; D not certain. The CDR3 has 14 residues. V gave up 0 bases and J gave up 7 bases, with 11 bases separating them. The V gene's germline CDR1 is SGHRS and CDR2 YFSETQ. CDR3: CASSLALGGQPQHF. The CDR3 DNA follows: TGCGCCAGCAGCTTGGCCCTAGGTGGGCAGCCCCAGCATTTT.

The rearrangement uses TRBV9 and TRBJ2-1; D may be TRBD1 or TRBD2 (5 bases each). Trimming stripped 0 bases from V and 7 bases from J, with 17 bases between. Germline assignment: CDR1 SGDLS and CDR2 YYNGEE. The CDR3 spans 16 residues. CDR3 protein: CASSVGGAGMYNEQFF. DNA for the CDR3: TGTGCCAGCAGCGTAGGGGGCGCCGGGATGTATAATGAGCAGTTCTTC.

The chain combines TRBV5-6 with TRBJ2-3; 10 bases line up with TRBD2. The CDR3 loop spans 18 amino acids. Germline CDR1 SGHDT, CDR2 YYEEEE. V was clipped by 3 bases and J by 0 bases; unmatched bases: 10. This chain's CDR3 is CASSSISGRPTSTDTQYF. The CDR3 DNA follows: TGTGCCAGCAGCTCTATTAGCGGGAGGCCGACTAGCACAGATACGCAGTATTTT.

The V call is TRBV6-1, the J call TRBJ1-5, with D unresolved. The CDR3 consists of 15 residues. Germline assignment: CDR1 MNHNS and CDR2 SASEGT. The germline V and J ends were trimmed by 3 bases and 3 bases, with 12 bases remaining between them. The CDR3 sequence: CASSEWREDNQPQHF. The CDR3 DNA reads TGTGCCAGCAGTGAGTGGAGGGAGGACAATCAGCCCCAGCATTTT.

CDR3 sequence: CASSRNRERTEAFF. In nucleotides, the CDR3 is TGTGCCAGCAGTCGCAACAGGGAGCGCACTGAAGCTTTCTTT. The rearrangement links TRBV27 to TRBJ1-1; possible D gene TRBD1, 6 bases. There are 14 residues in the CDR3. Germline V gene sequence: CDR1 MNHEY, CDR2 SMNVEV (reference sequence). V was cut by 5 bases and J by 4 bases, with 14 bases left in between.

A single count supports this clone. The chain combines TRBV7-8 with TRBJ2-3, with TRBD2 matching over 14 bases. V lost 5 bases and J lost 2; bases outside the gene matches: 12. CDR1 and CDR2 from the germline V gene are SGHVS and FQNEAQ. This CDR3 spans 19 amino acids. CDR3 amino acids: CASSNRLAGGPGDTDTQYF. The CDR3 nucleotides read TGTGCCAGCAGCAACCGACTAGCGGGAGGGCCGGGGGACACAGATACGCAGTATTTT.